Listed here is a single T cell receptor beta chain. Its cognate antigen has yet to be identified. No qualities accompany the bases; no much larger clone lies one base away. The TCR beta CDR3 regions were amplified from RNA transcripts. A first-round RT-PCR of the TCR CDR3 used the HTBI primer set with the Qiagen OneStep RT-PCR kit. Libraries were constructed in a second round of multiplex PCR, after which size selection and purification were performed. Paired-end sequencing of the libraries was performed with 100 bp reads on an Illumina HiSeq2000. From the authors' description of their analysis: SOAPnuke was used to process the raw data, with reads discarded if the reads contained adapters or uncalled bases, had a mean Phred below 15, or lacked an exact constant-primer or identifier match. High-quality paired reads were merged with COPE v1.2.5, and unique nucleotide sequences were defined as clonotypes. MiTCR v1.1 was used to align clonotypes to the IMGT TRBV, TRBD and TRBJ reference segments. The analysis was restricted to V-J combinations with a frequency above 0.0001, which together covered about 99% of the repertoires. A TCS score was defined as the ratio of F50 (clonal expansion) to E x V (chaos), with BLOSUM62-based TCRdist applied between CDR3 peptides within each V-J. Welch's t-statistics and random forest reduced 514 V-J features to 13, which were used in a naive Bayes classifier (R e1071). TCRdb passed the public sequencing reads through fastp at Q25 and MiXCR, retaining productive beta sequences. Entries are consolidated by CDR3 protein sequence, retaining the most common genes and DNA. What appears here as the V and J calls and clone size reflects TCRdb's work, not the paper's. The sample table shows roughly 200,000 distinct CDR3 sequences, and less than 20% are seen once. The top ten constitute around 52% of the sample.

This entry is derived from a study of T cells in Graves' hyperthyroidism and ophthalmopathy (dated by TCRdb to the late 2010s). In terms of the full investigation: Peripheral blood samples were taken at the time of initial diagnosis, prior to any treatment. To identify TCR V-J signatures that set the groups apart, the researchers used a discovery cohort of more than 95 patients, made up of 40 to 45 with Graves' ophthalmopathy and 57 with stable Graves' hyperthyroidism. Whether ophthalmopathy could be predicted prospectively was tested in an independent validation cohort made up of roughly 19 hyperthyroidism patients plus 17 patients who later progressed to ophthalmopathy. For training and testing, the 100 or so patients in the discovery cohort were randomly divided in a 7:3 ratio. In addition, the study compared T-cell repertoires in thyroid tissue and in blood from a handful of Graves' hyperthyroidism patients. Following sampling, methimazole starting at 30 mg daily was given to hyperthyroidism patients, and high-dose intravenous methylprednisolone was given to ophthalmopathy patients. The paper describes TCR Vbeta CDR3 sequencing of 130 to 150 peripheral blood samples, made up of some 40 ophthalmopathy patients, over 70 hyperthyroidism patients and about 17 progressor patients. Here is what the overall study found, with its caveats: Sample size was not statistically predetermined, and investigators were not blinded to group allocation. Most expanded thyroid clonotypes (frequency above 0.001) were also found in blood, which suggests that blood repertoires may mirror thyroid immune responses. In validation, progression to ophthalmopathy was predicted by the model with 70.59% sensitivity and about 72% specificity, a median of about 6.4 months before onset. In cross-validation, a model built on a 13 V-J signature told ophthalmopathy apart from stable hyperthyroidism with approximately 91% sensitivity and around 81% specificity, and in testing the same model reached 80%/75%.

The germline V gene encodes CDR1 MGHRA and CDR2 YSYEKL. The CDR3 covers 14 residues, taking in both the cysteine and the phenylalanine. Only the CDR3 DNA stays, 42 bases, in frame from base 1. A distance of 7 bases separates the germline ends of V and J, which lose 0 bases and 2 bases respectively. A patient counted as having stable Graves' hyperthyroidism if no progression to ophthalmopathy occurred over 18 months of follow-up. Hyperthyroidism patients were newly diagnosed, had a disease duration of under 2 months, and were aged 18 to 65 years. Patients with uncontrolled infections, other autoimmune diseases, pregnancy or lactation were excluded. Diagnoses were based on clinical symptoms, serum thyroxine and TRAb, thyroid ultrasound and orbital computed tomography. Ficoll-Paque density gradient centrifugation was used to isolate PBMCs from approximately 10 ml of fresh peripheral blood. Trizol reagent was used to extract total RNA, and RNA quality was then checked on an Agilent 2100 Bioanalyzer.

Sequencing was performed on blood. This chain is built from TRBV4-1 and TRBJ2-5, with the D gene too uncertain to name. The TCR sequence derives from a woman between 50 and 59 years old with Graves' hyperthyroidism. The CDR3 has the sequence CASSQDPIQETQYF. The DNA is TGCGCCAGCAGCCAAGATCCGATTCAAGAGACCCAGTACTTC.